This TCR beta chain was captured by sequencing in a study of T cell responses to AZD1222 COVID-19 vaccine. TCRdb's copy holds only in-frame clones and misses some; the assay was immunoSEQ multiplex PCR. Here the sample spans some 180,000 clones, around 92% being singletons. The sequencing here drew on peripheral blood, taken on day 0 of AZD1222 vaccination. This receptor was taken from an adult in good health.

The CDR3 DNA sequence: TGTGCCAGTAAAGACCAACTTCAATCGAGCCGCTATGGCTACACCTTC. This translates into CASKDQLQSSRYGYTF. This rearrangement joins TRBV19 to TRBJ1-2; D gene unclear. V was pared by 7 bases and J by 4 bases, with 22 bases between. The CDR3 is 16 residues long. Germline V gene data show CDR1 as LNHDA and CDR2 as SQIVND (reference sequence).